The rows below give T cell receptor beta chains drawn from one sample of a study of cytomegalovirus exposure and HLA in healthy donors. TCRdb keeps only in-frame clones here, not all; method: immunoSEQ multiplex PCR. This sample carries over 200,000 clones, just over 75% of them seen once, and the ten largest clones take 2.5% to 3.5%. Specimen: PBMCs. Receptors were obtained from a woman aged 60-75 years in good health and CMV-seropositive. The CDR3 runs from the conserved cysteine through the conserved F or W. A D gene is named only where the DNA matches it firmly. Size values are once, few and many counts, or a class for expanded clones, and some rows have none.

>few|TRBV18|NA|TRBJ1-1
TGTGCCAGCTCACCACCCTCGGGGATGAACACTGAAGCTTTCTTT
CASSPPSGMNTEAFF
>NA|TRBV9|NA|TRBJ1-1
TGTGCCAGCAGCGTAGCCCAGTGGAACACTGAAGCTTTCTTT
CASSVAQWNTEAFF
>NA|TRBV7-2|NA|TRBJ1-4
TGTGCCAGCAGCCCCCACACAACTAATGAAAAACTGTTTTTT
CASSPHTTNEKLFF
>NA|TRBV7-9|TRBD2|TRBJ2-4
TGTTCCAGCAGCCCTTGGGGGGGTAGCGGGATCGACATTCAGTACTTC
CSSSPWGGSGIDIQYF
>NA|TRBV7-9|NA|TRBJ2-5
TGTGCCAGCAGCTTACAGGGGCCGATGCAAGAGACCCAGTACTTC
CASSLQGPMQETQYF
>NA|TRBV18|NA|TRBJ1-1
TGTGCCAGCTCACCACCGCCGGCCACGGGGGCTTTCTTT
CASSPPPATGAFF
>few|TRBV29-1|TRBD2|TRBJ2-3
TGCAGCGTTAGAGCGGGAGTCACAGATACGCAGTATTTT
CSVRAGVTDTQYF
>NA|TRBV10-2|TRBD2|TRBJ2-1
TGCGCCAGCAGTGAATCCCGGGGACTAGCGGATCATGAGCAGTTCTTC
CASSESRGLADHEQFF
>NA|TRBV6-5|NA|TRBJ1-2
TGTGCCAGCAGTTACTCGGAGTTCGGGTATGGCTACACCTTC
CASSYSEFGYGYTF
>NA|TRBV6-6|TRBD1|TRBJ1-2
TGTGCCAGCAGCCTCCCCCCGGGACAGGGTAGAGGCTACACCTTC
CASSLPPGQGRGYTF
>few|TRBV7-7|TRBD2|TRBJ2-5
TGTGCCAGCAGCTTAGGGGGAGCCACGGGGGGAGAGACCCAGTACTTC
CASSLGGATGGETQYF
>NA|TRBV7-2|NA|TRBJ1-2
TGTGCCAGCAGCTTAGCGGAGGTCAGGTCCTACTATGGCTACACCTTC
CASSLAEVRSYYGYTF
>few|TRBV19|TRBD1|TRBJ2-7
TGTGCCAGTAGTATAGCGACAGGGGGTCCCTACGAGCAGTACTTC
CASSIATGGPYEQYF
>NA|TRBV15|NA|TRBJ2-4
TGTGCCACCAGCAGCACTCCCGGGACGGGGGTTAGAAACATTCAGTACTTC
CATSSTPGTGVRNIQYF
>NA|TRBV7-9|TRBD1|TRBJ2-7
TGTGCCAGCAGTTTCGACAGGGGGGTGAGCGAGCAGTACTTC
CASSFDRGVSEQYF
>NA|TRBV4-3|TRBD1|TRBJ1-1
TGCGCCAGCAGCCCTAGACAGGGCCCCAACACTGAAGCTTTCTTT
CASSPRQGPNTEAFF
>NA|TRBV5-4|NA|TRBJ1-1
TGTGCCAGCAGCCGCGGGCAGGAGAACACTGAAGCTTTCTTT
CASSRGQENTEAFF
>once|TRBV5-1|TRBD2|TRBJ2-3
TGCGCCAGCAGCCGTAGCGGGACAGATACGCAGTATTTT
CASSRSGTDTQYF
>few|TRBV19|NA|TRBJ1-2
TGTGCCAGTATCTATGGGGGGGCCGGTGACTATGGCTACACCTTC
CASIYGGAGDYGYTF
>NA|TRBV19|TRBD1|TRBJ1-4
TGTGCCAGTAGTCATTTAGGGACAGATAATGAAAAACTGTTTTTT
CASSHLGTDNEKLFF
>NA|TRBV27|NA|TRBJ2-1
TGTGCCAGCAGTTCGCGAAGTTACAATGAGCAGTTCTTC
CASSSRSYNEQFF
>NA|TRBV7-8|TRBD1|TRBJ2-2
TGTGCCAGCAGACCTGACAGGGGGCGAAGCACCGGGGAGCTGTTTTTT
CASRPDRGRSTGELFF
>NA|TRBV18|TRBD1|TRBJ2-2
TGTGCCAGCTCACGACAGGGGGCTAACACCGGGGAGCTGTTTTTT
CASSRQGANTGELFF
>few|TRBV6-1|NA|TRBJ1-2
TGTGCCAGCACAGGGGCCAACTATGGCTACACCTTC
CASTGANYGYTF
>NA|TRBV27|NA|TRBJ2-3
TGTGCCAGCAGTTTAGGGTCCTCCCCCGGGAATACGCAGTATTTT
CASSLGSSPGNTQYF
>NA|TRBV7-2|NA|TRBJ2-3
TGTGCCAGCAGCTTAGACTCGAGAGATACGCAGTATTTT
CASSLDSRDTQYF
>NA|TRBV15|NA|TRBJ2-2
TGTGCCACCAGCAGAACTGAGAGGGCCGGGGAGCTGTTTTTT
CATSRTERAGELFF
>NA|TRBV6-1|NA|TRBJ2-3
TGTGCCAGCAGTGTGGACAGGAGGGCAGATACGCAGTATTTT
CASSVDRRADTQYF
>once|TRBV6-1|NA|TRBJ1-2
TGTGCCAGCAGTGAAGCGGGTCGGGGAGGGGAGATATATGGCTACACCTTC
CASSEAGRGGEIYGYTF
>NA|TRBV5-1|TRBD2|TRBJ2-3
TGCGCCAGCAGCATACTAGCGGGAGGGACCAGGGCAGATACGCAGTATTTT
CASSILAGGTRADTQYF
>NA|TRBV6-5|TRBD2|TRBJ2-5
TGTGCCAGCAGTTACTCTCCTAGCGGGACACAAGAGACCCAGTACTTC
CASSYSPSGTQETQYF
>NA|TRBV19|NA|TRBJ1-6
TGTGCCAGTAGTCCCGAGGTGTATAATTCACCCCTCCACTTT
CASSPEVYNSPLHF
>NA|TRBV6-4|NA|TRBJ2-2
TGTGCCAGCAGTGACGTGGGGGCGCACACCGGGGAGCTGTTTTTT
CASSDVGAHTGELFF
>few|TRBV7-9|NA|TRBJ1-1
TGTTCCAGCAGCGTCTCGGGACACAACACTGAAGCTTTCTTT
CSSSVSGHNTEAFF
>once|TRBV20-1|NA|TRBJ1-2
TGCAGTGCTACTCCGCAGGGTGTCTACACCTTC
CSATPQGVYTF
>NA|TRBV4-2|TRBD1|TRBJ1-3
TGTGCCAGCAGCCACAGCGACAGGGTGACTGGAAACACCATATATTTT
CASSHSDRVTGNTIYF
>NA|TRBV30|NA|TRBJ1-4
TGTGCCTGGAGTGTATGGGGGGGTGGTGAAAAACTGTTTTTT
CAWSVWGGGEKLFF
>NA|TRBV19|NA|TRBJ2-2
TGTGCCAGTGGGCGACAGCCCTCCGGACCCGGGGAGCTGTTTTTT
CASGRQPSGPGELFF
>NA|TRBV7-6|NA|TRBJ2-4
TGTGCCAGCAGCTTAGGGGGCGCCAAAAACATTCAGTACTTC
CASSLGGAKNIQYF
>NA|TRBV10-2|NA|TRBJ2-7
TGCGCCAGCAGCCTGTCCTACGAGCAGTACTTC
CASSLSYEQYF
>NA|TRBV7-9|NA|TRBJ2-7
TGTGCCAGCAGCTTGTCCGAGTTCTACGAGCAGTACTTC
CASSLSEFYEQYF
>NA|TRBV7-8|NA|TRBJ2-7
TGTGCCAGCAGCTTAAGATCCTACGAGCAGTACTTC
CASSLRSYEQYF
>NA|TRBV7-6|NA|TRBJ1-3
TGTGCCACCAGTCAGGGGCACTTTAGCTCTGGAAACACCATATATTTT
CATSQGHFSSGNTIYF
>NA|TRBV28|TRBD1|TRBJ1-5
TGTGCCAGCAGTTTTGGGACAGGGACGGCCAGGAATCAGCCCCAGCATTTT
CASSFGTGTARNQPQHF
>NA|TRBV19|NA|TRBJ2-5
TGTGCCAGTAGTAGGCCGGGATACCTAGAGACCCAGTACTTC
CASSRPGYLETQYF
>NA|TRBV29-1|NA|TRBJ1-1
TGCAGCGTAGCGGGACCCCTGAACACTGAAGCTTTCTTT
CSVAGPLNTEAFF
>NA|TRBV28|NA|TRBJ1-4
TGTGCCAGCACGTCCTTTGGGGGGGTGAATGAAAAACTGTTTTTT
CASTSFGGVNEKLFF
>few|TRBV9|NA|TRBJ1-5
TGTGCCAGCAGCGTCGACATCAATCAGCCCCAGCATTTT
CASSVDINQPQHF
>NA|TRBV29-1|NA|TRBJ2-2
TGCAGCGTTGTAGGGGGAGACACATCGAACACCGGGGAGCTGTTTTTT
CSVVGGDTSNTGELFF
>NA|TRBV6-6|TRBD1|TRBJ1-5
TGTGCCAGCAGCCCTCAGGGGGCACAGCCCCAGCATTTT
CASSPQGAQPQHF
>NA|TRBV6-4|NA|TRBJ2-7
TGTGCCAGCAGCGAGCGGGCCAAAGCCTACGAGCAGTACTTC
CASSERAKAYEQYF
>NA|TRBV2|TRBD2|TRBJ2-1
TGTGCCAGCACCTCCGACCGACTAGCGGGAAACAATGAGCAGCTCTTC
CASTSDRLAGNNEQLF
>NA|TRBV5-1|NA|TRBJ2-7
TGCGCCAGCATGGCGCAGGGTTTACACGAGCAGTACTTC
CASMAQGLHEQYF
>NA|TRBV23-1|NA|TRBJ2-7
TGCGCCCGACCAGGACAGCTCTCCTACGAGCAGTACTTC
CARPGQLSYEQYF
>NA|TRBV6-6|NA|TRBJ2-7
TGTGCCAGCAGCAAACCAGGGGGACTCCACGAGCAGTACTTC
CASSKPGGLHEQYF